The rows below give T cell receptor beta chains drawn from one sample of a study of T cells in Graves' hyperthyroidism and ophthalmopathy. From the multiplex PCR reads, TCRdb called clonotypes with MiXCR, one entry per CDR3 protein. The data show about 560,000 distinct CDR3 sequences, just over 45% seen once. The sample was peripheral blood or thyroid tissue (not recorded which). The receptors come from a woman aged 18 to 35 with Graves' hyperthyroidism. Each CDR3 is given with its conserved first and last residue. The order of the fields is CDR3 DNA, CDR3 protein, J gene, clone size, V gene, D gene. D genes are given only for firm matches. Part of the rows lack a size; the others show once, few, many or a class for expanded clones.

cdr3_nt: TGTGCCAGCAGCCAAGGTCCAGTCGGAACGACCTACGAGCAGTACTTC
cdr3_aa: CASSQGPVGTTYEQYF
j_call: TRBJ2-7
clone_size: few
v_call: TRBV7-2
d_call: -

cdr3_nt: TGTGCCACCAGTGATAACGGTGGGGCGGACAACTATGGCTACACCTTC
cdr3_aa: CATSDNGGADNYGYTF
j_call: TRBJ1-2
clone_size: -
v_call: TRBV24-1
d_call: -

cdr3_nt: TGCAGCGTTGAGGCCGGGACAGGACACTCCTACGAGCAGTACTTC
cdr3_aa: CSVEAGTGHSYEQYF
j_call: TRBJ2-7
clone_size: -
v_call: TRBV29-1
d_call: TRBD1

cdr3_nt: TGTGCCAGCACCCCGAAGGACACCGGGGAGCTGTTTTTT
cdr3_aa: CASTPKDTGELFF
j_call: TRBJ2-2
clone_size: -
v_call: TRBV7-2
d_call: -

cdr3_nt: TGTGCCAGCAGGCAGGCGGGAGGGATAGAGGCGCAGTATTTT
cdr3_aa: CASRQAGGIEAQYF
j_call: TRBJ2-3
clone_size: -
v_call: TRBV12-3/TRBV12-4
d_call: TRBD2

cdr3_nt: TGCAGTGCTAGTGGGGGATCACCCCTCCACTTT
cdr3_aa: CSASGGSPLHF
j_call: TRBJ1-6
clone_size: once
v_call: TRBV20-1
d_call: -

cdr3_nt: TGCAGCGTTGGGGGGACAGGGGGGTTGGGCGAGCAGTACTTC
cdr3_aa: CSVGGTGGLGEQYF
j_call: TRBJ2-7
clone_size: -
v_call: TRBV29-1
d_call: TRBD1

cdr3_nt: TGTGCCAGCGTTGAGGCCGGGCAGAACACTGAAGCTTTCTTT
cdr3_aa: CASVEAGQNTEAFF
j_call: TRBJ1-1
clone_size: -
v_call: TRBV25-1
d_call: -

cdr3_nt: TGTGCCAGCAGCCAAGGCCCTATCGAGGACATGGGCCACTCTGGGGCCAACGTCCTGACTTTC
cdr3_aa: CASSQGPIEDMGHSGANVLTF
j_call: TRBJ2-6
clone_size: few
v_call: TRBV12-3/TRBV12-4
d_call: -

cdr3_nt: TGTGCCAGCAGCTTAGCGTTCACGGCACGGGAGACCCAGTACTTC
cdr3_aa: CASSLAFTARETQYF
j_call: TRBJ2-5
clone_size: many
v_call: TRBV7-8
d_call: -

cdr3_nt: TGTGCCATCAAGGACAGAGGCTATGGCTACACCTTC
cdr3_aa: CAIKDRGYGYTF
j_call: TRBJ1-2
clone_size: -
v_call: TRBV10-3
d_call: -

cdr3_nt: TGTGCCAGCAGCACAGAACGGGCTTGGGGCGGAGAGACCCAGTACTTC
cdr3_aa: CASSTERAWGGETQYF
j_call: TRBJ2-5
clone_size: -
v_call: TRBV7-2
d_call: -

cdr3_nt: TGTGCCACCAGCAGCCCCGGCAGTGGCCTTCTGGACACTGAAGCTTTCTTT
cdr3_aa: CATSSPGSGLLDTEAFF
j_call: TRBJ1-1
clone_size: few
v_call: TRBV15
d_call: -

cdr3_nt: TGCGCCAGCAGCTTACCAGGGGCTGAAGCTTTCTTT
cdr3_aa: CASSLPGAEAFF
j_call: TRBJ1-1
clone_size: few
v_call: TRBV5-1
d_call: -

cdr3_nt: TGTGCCAGCAGTCCCTACAGGGGGCTGGAGACCCAGTACTTC
cdr3_aa: CASSPYRGLETQYF
j_call: TRBJ2-5
clone_size: -
v_call: TRBV27
d_call: TRBD1

cdr3_nt: TGCAGTGCTAATTGGTACAGGGATAGCAATCAGCCCCAGCATTTT
cdr3_aa: CSANWYRDSNQPQHF
j_call: TRBJ1-5
clone_size: few
v_call: TRBV20-1
d_call: -

cdr3_nt: TGCGCCAGCAGCCAAGAGGGACGGGGGTGGAATGGCTACACCTTC
cdr3_aa: CASSQEGRGWNGYTF
j_call: TRBJ1-2
clone_size: -
v_call: TRBV7-2
d_call: -

cdr3_nt: TGTGCCATCAGTGAAATGGAGGGTCGCAATTCACCCCTCCACTTT
cdr3_aa: CAISEMEGRNSPLHF
j_call: TRBJ1-6
clone_size: once
v_call: TRBV10-3
d_call: -

cdr3_nt: TGTGCCAGCAGTTTTCAGGGGGACTATGGCTACACCTTC
cdr3_aa: CASSFQGDYGYTF
j_call: TRBJ1-2
clone_size: many
v_call: TRBV12-3/TRBV12-4
d_call: TRBD1

cdr3_nt: TGTGCCAGCAGCCGTGCCTGGGGCAGATCACCCCTCCACTTT
cdr3_aa: CASSRAWGRSPLHF
j_call: TRBJ1-6
clone_size: -
v_call: TRBV7-2
d_call: -

cdr3_nt: TGTGCCAGCAGCCCCCGCGGGGGCGTATCCTACGAGCAGTACTTC
cdr3_aa: CASSPRGGVSYEQYF
j_call: TRBJ2-7
clone_size: -
v_call: TRBV7-6
d_call: -

cdr3_nt: TGTGCCAGCAGTTTCGGACCGACAGGATCCTATGGCTACACCTTC
cdr3_aa: CASSFGPTGSYGYTF
j_call: TRBJ1-2
clone_size: few
v_call: TRBV25-1
d_call: -